This is a list of T cell receptor beta chains from one sample in a study of shared clonotypes between healthy human individuals. Assay: immunoSEQ multiplex PCR; the TCRdb copy retains only in-frame clones and omits some. The sample lists around 940,000 clones, 76% occurring once. Sequencing was done on a sample of memory CD4+ T cells sorted from blood. All receptors come from a man between 18 and 35 years old in good health. The CDR3 runs from the conserved cysteine through the conserved F or W. D genes are given only for firm matches. The listing skips clone size in some rows; elsewhere it reads once, few, many or a size class.

D: -
size: -
V: TRBV30
J: TRBJ1-4
DNA: TGTGCCTGGAGTGGTAATGAAAAACTGTTTTTT
CDR3: CAWSGNEKLFF

D: -
size: -
V: TRBV9
J: TRBJ2-3
DNA: TGTGCCAGCTCGGAAAGGAACACAGATACGCAGTATTTT
CDR3: CASSERNTDTQYF

D: -
size: -
V: TRBV5-1
J: TRBJ1-2
DNA: TGCGCCAGCAGCTTGGATTCAACCTATGGCTACACCTTC
CDR3: CASSLDSTYGYTF

D: -
size: -
V: TRBV21-1
J: TRBJ2-5
DNA: TGTGCCAGCAGCTACCTAAAGCAGAGCAACCAAGAGACCCAGTACTTC
CDR3: CASSYLKQSNQETQYF

D: TRBD1
size: -
V: TRBV12-5
J: TRBJ1-1
DNA: TGTGCTAGTGCCCCCCCCGGGACAGGAAACGGGGCAGCTTTCTTT
CDR3: CASAPPGTGNGAAFF

D: TRBD1
size: -
V: TRBV6-5
J: TRBJ1-6
DNA: TGTGCCAGCAGTTACTCGGGACAGGCTAGTGGTTCACCCCTCCACTTT
CDR3: CASSYSGQASGSPLHF

D: -
size: -
V: TRBV9
J: TRBJ2-3
DNA: TGTGCCAGCAGCGTAGGGTATAGCGGCACAGATACGCAGTATTTT
CDR3: CASSVGYSGTDTQYF

D: -
size: few
V: TRBV7-6
J: TRBJ1-5
DNA: TGTGCCAGCAGCCCTGGGTTAAGCAATCAGCCCCAGCATTTT
CDR3: CASSPGLSNQPQHF

D: -
size: -
V: TRBV5-1
J: TRBJ2-6
DNA: TGCGCCAGCAGACATACCCCCACTGACTCTGGGGCCAACGTCCTGACTTTC
CDR3: CASRHTPTDSGANVLTF

D: -
size: -
V: TRBV30
J: TRBJ2-5
DNA: TGTGCCCGTGGGGGACAAGAGACCCAGTACTTC
CDR3: CARGGQETQYF

D: -
size: -
V: TRBV6-5
J: TRBJ2-1
DNA: TGTGCCAGCAGTTACTTGACTAGACTACACAATGAGCAGTTCTTC
CDR3: CASSYLTRLHNEQFF

D: -
size: -
V: TRBV5-1
J: TRBJ2-5
DNA: TGCGCCAGCAGAAGAGACATGGAAGAGACCCAGTACTTC
CDR3: CASRRDMEETQYF

D: -
size: -
V: TRBV10-3
J: TRBJ2-3
DNA: TGTGCCATCAGTGAGTCGACGAGCATAACGCAGTATTTT
CDR3: CAISESTSITQYF

D: -
size: few
V: TRBV6-5
J: TRBJ1-6
DNA: TGTGCCAGCAGTTACACCGAAAATTCACCCCTCCACTTT
CDR3: CASSYTENSPLHF

D: -
size: -
V: TRBV10-2
J: TRBJ1-5
DNA: TGCGCCAGCAGTGAGATGGTGGTTCAGCCCCAGCATTTT
CDR3: CASSEMVVQPQHF

D: TRBD1
size: -
V: TRBV7-9
J: TRBJ1-6
DNA: TGTGCCTGTACAGGGGGTTCCTATAATTCACCCCTCCACTTT
CDR3: CACTGGSYNSPLHF

D: -
size: -
V: TRBV19
J: TRBJ1-4
DNA: TGTGCCAGTAGTACCCCAGGGAGGTTTCTGTTTTTT
CDR3: CASSTPGRFLFF

D: -
size: few
V: TRBV7-3
J: TRBJ1-1
DNA: TGTGCCAGCAGCTTAACGGGGGGAGATGACACTGAAGCTTTCTTT
CDR3: CASSLTGGDDTEAFF

D: -
size: -
V: TRBV5-6
J: TRBJ2-7
DNA: TGTGCCAGCAGCCGGAGGGCAGGGCTTTTCGACGAGCAGTACTTC
CDR3: CASSRRAGLFDEQYF

D: TRBD2
size: few
V: TRBV2
J: TRBJ2-7
DNA: TGTGCCAGCAGTGAATTGGGATTAGCGGGAGAGTTCTTC
CDR3: CASSELGLAGEFF

D: -
size: -
V: TRBV9
J: TRBJ1-4
DNA: TGTGCCAGCAGACGGGCGGAAAATGAAAAACTGTTTTTT
CDR3: CASRRAENEKLFF

D: -
size: -
V: TRBV19
J: TRBJ1-5
DNA: TGTGCCAGTAGTATTTGGCAAATTAATAGCAATCAGCCCCAGCATTTT
CDR3: CASSIWQINSNQPQHF

D: TRBD1
size: -
V: TRBV2
J: TRBJ1-2
DNA: TGTGCCAGCAGTGATAGGACAGGCTATGGCTACACCTTC
CDR3: CASSDRTGYGYTF

D: TRBD2
size: -
V: TRBV5-1
J: TRBJ2-3
DNA: TGCGCCAGCAGCTTGGCCCTAGCGGGAGAATCGGATACGCAGTATTTT
CDR3: CASSLALAGESDTQYF

D: TRBD1
size: once
V: TRBV7-6
J: TRBJ1-2
DNA: TGTGCCAGCAGCTTAGGGGACAGGGAGGGTGGCTACACCTTC
CDR3: CASSLGDREGGYTF

D: -
size: -
V: TRBV7-2
J: TRBJ2-7
DNA: TGTGCCAGCAGCCCGGCATACGAGCAGTACTTC
CDR3: CASSPAYEQYF